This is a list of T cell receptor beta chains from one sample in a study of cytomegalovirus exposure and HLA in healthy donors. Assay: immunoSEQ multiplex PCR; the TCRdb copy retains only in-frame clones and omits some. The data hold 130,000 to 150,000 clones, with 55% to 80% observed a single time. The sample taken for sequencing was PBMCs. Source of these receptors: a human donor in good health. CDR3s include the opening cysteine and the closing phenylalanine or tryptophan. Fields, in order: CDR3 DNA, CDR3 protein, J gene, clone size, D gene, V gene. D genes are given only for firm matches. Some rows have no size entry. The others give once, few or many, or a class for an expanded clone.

cdr3_nt: TGTGCCAGCAGTGAATTTACGGGACAGGAGGACGAGCAGTACTTC
cdr3_aa: CASSEFTGQEDEQYF
j_call: TRBJ2-7
clone_size: NA
d_call: TRBD1
v_call: TRBV6-1

cdr3_nt: TGTGCCAGCGCCCTGTGGGTGGAGTGCACAGATACGCAGTATTTT
cdr3_aa: CASALWVECTDTQYF
j_call: TRBJ2-3
clone_size: NA
d_call: NA
v_call: TRBV21-1

cdr3_nt: TGTGCCAGCAGCCTCTCAGGGGGTGGAAACACCATATATTTT
cdr3_aa: CASSLSGGGNTIYF
j_call: TRBJ1-3
clone_size: NA
d_call: TRBD1
v_call: TRBV7-8

cdr3_nt: TGTGCCAGCTCACCACGATCTCAGACTAGCGGGAAAGATACGCAGTATTTT
cdr3_aa: CASSPRSQTSGKDTQYF
j_call: TRBJ2-3
clone_size: NA
d_call: TRBD2
v_call: TRBV18

cdr3_nt: TGTGCCAGCAGTTCCTCCGGGACTAGCAGGTACGAGCAGTACTTC
cdr3_aa: CASSSSGTSRYEQYF
j_call: TRBJ2-7
clone_size: NA
d_call: TRBD2
v_call: TRBV6-5

cdr3_nt: TGTGCCAGCCTGACCTTTAGCCTCTATGAGCAGTTCTTC
cdr3_aa: CASLTFSLYEQFF
j_call: TRBJ2-1
clone_size: NA
d_call: NA
v_call: TRBV11-3

cdr3_nt: TGTGCCAGCAGCCTAAGGGGAAGTGGCTACACCTTC
cdr3_aa: CASSLRGSGYTF
j_call: TRBJ1-2
clone_size: NA
d_call: NA
v_call: TRBV7-8

cdr3_nt: TGTGCCAGCAGCCCTGACAGGATTTTCTATGGCTACACCTTC
cdr3_aa: CASSPDRIFYGYTF
j_call: TRBJ1-2
clone_size: once
d_call: NA
v_call: TRBV14

cdr3_nt: TGTGCCAGCAGATACACAGATACGCAGTATTTT
cdr3_aa: CASRYTDTQYF
j_call: TRBJ2-3
clone_size: NA
d_call: NA
v_call: TRBV6-1

cdr3_nt: TGTGCCAGCAGCTACCCCACTAGCGGAAGAAGCACAGATACGCAGTATTTT
cdr3_aa: CASSYPTSGRSTDTQYF
j_call: TRBJ2-3
clone_size: NA
d_call: TRBD2
v_call: TRBV7-9

cdr3_nt: TGTGCCAGCAGTCAGGTGGGGGGAACCTACAATGAGCAGTTCTTC
cdr3_aa: CASSQVGGTYNEQFF
j_call: TRBJ2-1
clone_size: NA
d_call: NA
v_call: TRBV6-1

cdr3_nt: TGTGCCAGTAGCCCTCTAAGGGGATCGAGGACTGAAGCTTTCTTT
cdr3_aa: CASSPLRGSRTEAFF
j_call: TRBJ1-1
clone_size: NA
d_call: NA
v_call: TRBV19

cdr3_nt: TGTGCCAGCACGGACGGGACTAGCGGAAACACAGATACGCAGTATTTT
cdr3_aa: CASTDGTSGNTDTQYF
j_call: TRBJ2-3
clone_size: few
d_call: NA
v_call: TRBV21-1

cdr3_nt: TGCGCCAGCAGCCTGACTAGCGGGGCACGCTACGAGCAGTACTTC
cdr3_aa: CASSLTSGARYEQYF
j_call: TRBJ2-7
clone_size: NA
d_call: TRBD2
v_call: TRBV4-1

cdr3_nt: TGCGCCAGCAGCCTTGGGACAGCGAGAAACACTGAAGCTTTCTTT
cdr3_aa: CASSLGTARNTEAFF
j_call: TRBJ1-1
clone_size: NA
d_call: TRBD1
v_call: TRBV5-1

cdr3_nt: TGTGCCAGCACTAAAGGGAGCGGATATAATTCACCCCTCCACTTT
cdr3_aa: CASTKGSGYNSPLHF
j_call: TRBJ1-6
clone_size: NA
d_call: NA
v_call: TRBV6-1

cdr3_nt: TGTGCCAGCAGCCAACTAGCGGTAGAGCAGTTCTTC
cdr3_aa: CASSQLAVEQFF
j_call: TRBJ2-1
clone_size: once
d_call: TRBD2
v_call: TRBV5-6

cdr3_nt: TGTGCCAGCAGACCAAGACAGGTAATGAACACTGAAGCTTTCTTT
cdr3_aa: CASRPRQVMNTEAFF
j_call: TRBJ1-1
clone_size: large
d_call: NA
v_call: TRBV13

cdr3_nt: TGTGCCAGCAGTGTGGGACTAGCGGGGGGGCTATTGGCTACGCAGTATTTT
cdr3_aa: CASSVGLAGGLLATQYF
j_call: TRBJ2-3
clone_size: NA
d_call: TRBD2
v_call: TRBV25-1

cdr3_nt: TGTGCCAGCAGTTCCCGGGGGTCGTCTGGAAACACCATATATTTT
cdr3_aa: CASSSRGSSGNTIYF
j_call: TRBJ1-3
clone_size: once
d_call: NA
v_call: TRBV6-5

cdr3_nt: TGTGCCAGCAGTTCAGCAGGGGTAGGGGAAAAACTGTTTTTT
cdr3_aa: CASSSAGVGEKLFF
j_call: TRBJ1-4
clone_size: NA
d_call: NA
v_call: TRBV27

cdr3_nt: TGCGCCAGCAGCCAAGCGGGGGGCGCTAGCACAGATACGCAGTATTTT
cdr3_aa: CASSQAGGASTDTQYF
j_call: TRBJ2-3
clone_size: NA
d_call: NA
v_call: TRBV4-1

cdr3_nt: TGTTCCAGCAGCTTTAAGGGGGCGAACACCGGGGAGCTGTTTTTT
cdr3_aa: CSSSFKGANTGELFF
j_call: TRBJ2-2
clone_size: NA
d_call: NA
v_call: TRBV7-9

cdr3_nt: TGTGCCAGCAGTTTACTTAGCGGGGGGGAGGGGGAGACCCAGTACTTC
cdr3_aa: CASSLLSGGEGETQYF
j_call: TRBJ2-5
clone_size: NA
d_call: TRBD2
v_call: TRBV28

cdr3_nt: TGTGCCAGCAGCCTAGGGACTAGCGCCTACGAGCAGTACTTC
cdr3_aa: CASSLGTSAYEQYF
j_call: TRBJ2-7
clone_size: NA
d_call: TRBD2
v_call: TRBV11-3

cdr3_nt: TGTGCCAGCAGTGTGGACAGGGGGCTGGGGGAGACCCAGTACTTC
cdr3_aa: CASSVDRGLGETQYF
j_call: TRBJ2-5
clone_size: NA
d_call: TRBD1
v_call: TRBV6-6

cdr3_nt: TGTGCCAGCAGCTTATCCTACACAGATACGCAGTATTTT
cdr3_aa: CASSLSYTDTQYF
j_call: TRBJ2-3
clone_size: NA
d_call: NA
v_call: TRBV7-6

cdr3_nt: TGTGCCAGCAGTTCGCCAGGGGCTCTTGAGCAGTTCTTC
cdr3_aa: CASSSPGALEQFF
j_call: TRBJ2-1
clone_size: few
d_call: NA
v_call: TRBV2

cdr3_nt: TGCGCCAGCAGCGGGACTAGCCGCGAGACCCAGTACTTC
cdr3_aa: CASSGTSRETQYF
j_call: TRBJ2-5
clone_size: NA
d_call: TRBD2
v_call: TRBV10-2

cdr3_nt: TGTGCCAGCAGTTTACCCCATGGAGGCTCTGGAAACACCATATATTTT
cdr3_aa: CASSLPHGGSGNTIYF
j_call: TRBJ1-3
clone_size: few
d_call: NA
v_call: TRBV27

cdr3_nt: TGTGCCAGCACCCTCGGGAGGGGGCTGTATGGCTACACCTTC
cdr3_aa: CASTLGRGLYGYTF
j_call: TRBJ1-2
clone_size: few
d_call: TRBD1
v_call: TRBV6-5

cdr3_nt: TGTGCCAGCAGCGTAGAACTAGCGGGATTCGGGGAGCAGTACTTC
cdr3_aa: CASSVELAGFGEQYF
j_call: TRBJ2-5
clone_size: NA
d_call: TRBD2
v_call: TRBV9

cdr3_nt: TGTGCCACCAACCCCGGGGAACAGGGTCTGTCCTACGAGCAGTACTTC
cdr3_aa: CATNPGEQGLSYEQYF
j_call: TRBJ2-7
clone_size: NA
d_call: NA
v_call: TRBV10-3

cdr3_nt: TGTGCCAGCAGTATCAACAGGAACACTGAAGCTTTCTTT
cdr3_aa: CASSINRNTEAFF
j_call: TRBJ1-1
clone_size: NA
d_call: NA
v_call: TRBV27

cdr3_nt: TGCGCCAGCAGCCAAGACAGGGGCCACGAGCAGTACTTC
cdr3_aa: CASSQDRGHEQYF
j_call: TRBJ2-7
clone_size: NA
d_call: NA
v_call: TRBV4-1

cdr3_nt: TGTGCCAGCAGCGGGGGGGCGGGAGAACCCTACAATGAGCAGTTCTTC
cdr3_aa: CASSGGAGEPYNEQFF
j_call: TRBJ2-1
clone_size: NA
d_call: NA
v_call: TRBV7-8

cdr3_nt: TGCGCCAGCAGCCAACCCGACTCTAACTATGGCTACACCTTC
cdr3_aa: CASSQPDSNYGYTF
j_call: TRBJ1-2
clone_size: few
d_call: NA
v_call: TRBV4-1

cdr3_nt: TGTGCCAGTAGTGACAGACGCAACAGGGGCCGCGAGCAGTACTTC
cdr3_aa: CASSDRRNRGREQYF
j_call: TRBJ2-7
clone_size: NA
d_call: TRBD1
v_call: TRBV19